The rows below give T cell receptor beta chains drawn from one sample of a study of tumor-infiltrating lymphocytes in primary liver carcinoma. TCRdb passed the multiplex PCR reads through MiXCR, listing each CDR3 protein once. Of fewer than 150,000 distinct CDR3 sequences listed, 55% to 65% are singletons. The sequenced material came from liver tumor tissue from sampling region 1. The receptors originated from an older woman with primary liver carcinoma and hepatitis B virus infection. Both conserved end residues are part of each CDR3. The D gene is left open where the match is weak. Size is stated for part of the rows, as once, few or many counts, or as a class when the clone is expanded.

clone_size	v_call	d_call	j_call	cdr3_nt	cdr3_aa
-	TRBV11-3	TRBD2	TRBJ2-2	TGTGTCAGCAGCGAGGGACTAGCGGGAGGGCAATGGACCGGGGAGCTGTTTTTT	CVSSEGLAGGQWTGELFF
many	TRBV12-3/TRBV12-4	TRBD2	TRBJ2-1	TGTGCCAGCAGGTCGGGACTACAACACAATGAGCAGTTCTTC	CASRSGLQHNEQFF
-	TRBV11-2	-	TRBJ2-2	TGCGCCAGCAGCTTGAGGGGAACGGCCGGGGAGCTGCTTTTT	CASSLRGTAGELLF
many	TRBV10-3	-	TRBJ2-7	TGTGCCATCAGTGTGGCTGAGAGCTCCTACGAGCAGTACTTC	CAISVAESSYEQYF
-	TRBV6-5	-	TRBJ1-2	TGTGTCAGCAGCGAATATAAGGGGGGCTATACCTTC	CVSSEYKGGYTF
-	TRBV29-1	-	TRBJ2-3	TGCAGCGTACACAGAGGGGGGATCACAGATACGCAGTATTTT	CSVHRGGITDTQYF
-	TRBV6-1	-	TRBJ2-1	TGTTCCGGCACCTTGGGGGCGGGAGTCTACAATGAGCAGTTCTTC	CSGTLGAGVYNEQFF
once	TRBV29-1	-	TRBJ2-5	TGCAGCGTTGAGGGTGGGGCACAAGAGATCCAGTACTTC	CSVEGGAQEIQYF
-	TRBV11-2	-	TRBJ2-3	TGTGTCAGCAGCTACCCCAGATCCTTCACAGATACGCAGTATTTT	CVSSYPRSFTDTQYF
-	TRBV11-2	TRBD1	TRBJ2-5	TGTGCCAGGAGCCTGGACCTGGGGACAGGTCTTGAGTACTTC	CARSLDLGTGLEYF
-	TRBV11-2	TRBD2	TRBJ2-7	TGTGCCAGTAGCCCGAGCGGGAGGGCCTCTAGAGAGCAGTACTTC	CASSPSGRASREQYF
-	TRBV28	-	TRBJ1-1	TGTGCCAGCCACGTTGGGGAGAACACTGAAGCTTTCTTT	CASHVGENTEAFF
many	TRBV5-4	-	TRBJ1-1	TGTGCCAGCAGCTTGGAGCAGAGGAACACTGAAGCTTTCTTT	CASSLEQRNTEAFF
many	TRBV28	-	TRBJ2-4	TGTGCCAGCAGTCCAGGACTCGGGGCCAAAAACATTCAGTACTTC	CASSPGLGAKNIQYF
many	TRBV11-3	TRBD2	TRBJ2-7	TGTGCCAGCAGCTTAGTCGTATACAGGGGACTAGCGGGATCCTACGAGCAGTACTTC	CASSLVVYRGLAGSYEQYF
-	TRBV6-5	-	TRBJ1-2	TGTGCCAGCAGTTATGGAACGCGCGATGGATACACCTTC	CASSYGTRDGYTF
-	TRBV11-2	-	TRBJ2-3	TGTGTCTGCAGCTTAGTCGGCCGCGCAGATACGCAGTATTTT	CVCSLVGRADTQYF